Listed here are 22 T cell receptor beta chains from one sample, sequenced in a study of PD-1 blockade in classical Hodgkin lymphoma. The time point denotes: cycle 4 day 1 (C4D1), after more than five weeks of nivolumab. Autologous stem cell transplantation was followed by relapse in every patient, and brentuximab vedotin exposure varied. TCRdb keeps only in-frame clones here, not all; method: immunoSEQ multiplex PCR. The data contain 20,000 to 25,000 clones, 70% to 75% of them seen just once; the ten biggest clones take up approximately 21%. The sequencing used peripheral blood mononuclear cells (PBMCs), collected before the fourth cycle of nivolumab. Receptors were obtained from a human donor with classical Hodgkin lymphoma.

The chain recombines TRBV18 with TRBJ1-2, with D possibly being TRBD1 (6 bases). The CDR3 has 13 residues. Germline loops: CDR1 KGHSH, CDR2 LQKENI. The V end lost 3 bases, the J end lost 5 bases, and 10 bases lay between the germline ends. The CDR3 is CASSPEQGYGYTF. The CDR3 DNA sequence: TGTGCCAGCTCACCTGAACAGGGTTATGGCTACACCTTC.

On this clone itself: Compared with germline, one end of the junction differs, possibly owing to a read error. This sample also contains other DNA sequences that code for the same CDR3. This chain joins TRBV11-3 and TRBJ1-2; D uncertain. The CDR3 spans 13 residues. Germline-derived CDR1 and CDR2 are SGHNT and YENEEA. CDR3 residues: CASRKSGNYGYTF. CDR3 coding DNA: TGTGCCAGCAGGAAGAGCGGGAACTATGGCTACACCTTT.

The CDR3 sequence: CASSPDGGNYGYTF. The DNA of the CDR3 is TGTGCCAGCAGTCCAGACGGTGGCAACTATGGCTACACCTTC. This chain joins TRBV28 and TRBJ1-2; D unresolved. There are 14 residues in the CDR3. The germline gives CDR1 MDHEN, CDR2 SYDVKM. V shed 5 bases and J shed 2 bases, with 12 bases lying between them.

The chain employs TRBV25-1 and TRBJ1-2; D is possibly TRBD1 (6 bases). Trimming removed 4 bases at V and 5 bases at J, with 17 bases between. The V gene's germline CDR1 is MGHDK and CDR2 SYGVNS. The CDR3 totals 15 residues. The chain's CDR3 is CASSGQGTSEYGYTF. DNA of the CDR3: TGTGCCAGCAGTGGGCAAGGGACAAGCGAGTATGGCTACACCTTC.

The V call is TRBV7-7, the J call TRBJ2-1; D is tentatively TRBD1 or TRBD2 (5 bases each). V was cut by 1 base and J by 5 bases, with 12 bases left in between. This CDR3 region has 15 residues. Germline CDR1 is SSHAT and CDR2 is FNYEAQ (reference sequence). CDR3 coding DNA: TGTGCCAGCAGCTTAGTTCCCGGGACCAACAATGAGCAGTTCTTC. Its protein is CASSLVPGTNNEQFF.

This chain's CDR3 is CASSSGGSSPLHF. CDR3 in DNA: TGTGCCAGCAGCTCAGGGGGAAGTTCACCCCTCCACTTT. The chain joins TRBV11-1 to TRBJ1-6; TRBD1 agrees at 7 bases. Germline lookup yields CDR1 SGHAT and CDR2 FQDESV (reference sequence). The CDR3 is 13 amino acids. V lost 4 bases to trimming and J lost 9 bases; unmatched junction nucleotides: 3.

CDR3 in amino acids: CASSLGEGFRRNEQFF. CDR3 in DNA: TGTGCCAGCAGCTTGGGGGAAGGGTTTCGGCGAAATGAGCAGTTCTTC. The rearrangement joins TRBV5-8 to TRBJ2-1; D gene uncertain. CDR3 size: 16 residues. The germline V gene encodes CDR1 SGHTS and CDR2 YDEGEE. Trimming took 0 bases from V and 7 from J, leaving 17 bases between them. The full variable domain, rest sourced from reference TRBV5-8 and TRBJ2-1, is EAGVTQSPTHLIKTRGQQATLRCSPISGHTSVYWYQQALGLGLQFLLWYDEGEERNRGNFPPRFSGRQFPNYSSELNVNALELEDSALYLCASSLGEGFRRNEQFFGPGTRLTVL.

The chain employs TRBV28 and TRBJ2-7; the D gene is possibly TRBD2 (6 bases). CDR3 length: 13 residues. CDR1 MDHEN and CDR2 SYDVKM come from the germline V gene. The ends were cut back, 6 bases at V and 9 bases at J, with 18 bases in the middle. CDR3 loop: CASRLGTQPGQYF. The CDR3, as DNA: TGTGCCAGCAGGTTAGGGACTCAGCCTGGGCAGTACTTC. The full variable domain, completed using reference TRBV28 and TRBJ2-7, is DVKVTQSSRYLVKRTGEKVFLECVQDMDHENMFWYRQDPGLGLRLIYFSYDVKMKEKGDIPEGYSVSREKKERFSLILESASTNQTSMYLCASRLGTQPGQYFGPGTRLTVT.

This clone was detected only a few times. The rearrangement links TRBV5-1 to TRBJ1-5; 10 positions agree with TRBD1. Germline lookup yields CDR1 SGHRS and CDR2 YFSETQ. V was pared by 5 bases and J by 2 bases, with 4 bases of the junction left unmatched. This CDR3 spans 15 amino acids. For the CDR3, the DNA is TGCGCCAGCAGTTTTGGGACAGGGGGCAATCAGCCCCAGCATTTT. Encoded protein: CASSFGTGGNQPQHF.

The CDR3 region has the DNA TGTGCCAGCAGCAACAGCCCGAACACTGAAGCTTTCTTT. This translates into CASSNSPNTEAFF. This sequence joins TRBV6-6 and TRBJ1-1, with D unresolved. Germline V gene data show CDR1 as MNHNY and CDR2 as SVGAGI (reference sequence). Trimming removed 6 bases at V and 1 base at J, with 9 bases between. This CDR3 region has 13 residues.

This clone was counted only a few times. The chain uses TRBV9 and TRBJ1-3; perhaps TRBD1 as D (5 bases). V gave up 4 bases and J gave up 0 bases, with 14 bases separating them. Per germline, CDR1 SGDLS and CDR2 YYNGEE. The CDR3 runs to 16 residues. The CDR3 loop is CASSQGSGGSGNTIYF. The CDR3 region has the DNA TGTGCCAGCAGCCAAGGGTCGGGGGGCTCTGGAAACACCATATATTTT.

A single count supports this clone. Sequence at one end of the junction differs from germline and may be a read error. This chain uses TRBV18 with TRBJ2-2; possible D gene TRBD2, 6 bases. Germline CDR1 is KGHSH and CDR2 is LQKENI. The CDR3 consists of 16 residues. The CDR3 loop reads CASSPWRGGPHRGAVF. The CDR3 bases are TGTGCCAGCTCACCATGGAGGGGCGGCCCACACCGGGGAGCTGTTTTT.

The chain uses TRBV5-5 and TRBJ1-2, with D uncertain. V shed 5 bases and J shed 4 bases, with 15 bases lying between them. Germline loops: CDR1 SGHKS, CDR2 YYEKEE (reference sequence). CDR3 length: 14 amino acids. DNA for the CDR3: TGTGCCAGCAGACCGACCGAAAATAGCTATGGCTACACCTTC. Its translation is CASRPTENSYGYTF.

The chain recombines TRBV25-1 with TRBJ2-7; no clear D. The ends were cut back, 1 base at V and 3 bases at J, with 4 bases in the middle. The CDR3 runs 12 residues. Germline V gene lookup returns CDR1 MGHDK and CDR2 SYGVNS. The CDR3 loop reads CASSELGYEQYF. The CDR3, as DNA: TGTGCCAGCAGTGAATTGGGCTACGAGCAGTACTTC.

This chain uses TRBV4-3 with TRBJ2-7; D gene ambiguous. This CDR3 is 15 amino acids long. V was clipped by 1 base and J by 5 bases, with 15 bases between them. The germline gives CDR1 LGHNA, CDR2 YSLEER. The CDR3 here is CASSQGVVVPNEQYF. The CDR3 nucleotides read TGCGCCAGCAGCCAAGGGGTTGTTGTCCCCAACGAGCAGTACTTC.

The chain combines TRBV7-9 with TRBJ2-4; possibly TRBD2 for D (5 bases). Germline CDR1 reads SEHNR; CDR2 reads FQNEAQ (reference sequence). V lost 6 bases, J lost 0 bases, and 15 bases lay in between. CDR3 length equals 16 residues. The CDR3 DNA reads TGTGCCAGCAGTGTAGTCCGGGAACTAGCCAAAAACATTCAGTACTTC. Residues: CASSVVRELAKNIQYF. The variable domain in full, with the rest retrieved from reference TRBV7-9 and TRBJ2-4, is DTGVSQNPRHKITKRGQNVTFRCDPISEHNRLYWYRQTLGQGPEFLTYFQNEAQLEKSRLLSDRFSAERPKGSFSTLEIQRTEQGDSAMYLCASSVVRELAKNIQYFGAGTRLSVL.

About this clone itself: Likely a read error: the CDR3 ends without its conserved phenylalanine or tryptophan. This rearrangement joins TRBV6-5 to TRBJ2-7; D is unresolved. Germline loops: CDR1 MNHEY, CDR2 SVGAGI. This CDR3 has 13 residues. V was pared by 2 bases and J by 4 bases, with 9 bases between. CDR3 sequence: CASSYNRAYEQYL. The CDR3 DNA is TGTGCCAGCAGTTACAATCGGGCGTACGAGCAGTACCTC.

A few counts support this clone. The CDR3 here is CATKGGVINTEAFF. DNA for the CDR3: TGTGCCACGAAGGGAGGGGTAATAAACACTGAAGCTTTCTTT. The chain employs TRBV10-3 and TRBJ1-1; weak D call: TRBD1 (5 bases). Germline lookup yields CDR1 ENHRY and CDR2 SYGVKD. Trimming removed 10 bases from V and 2 bases from J, with 17 bases in between. The CDR3 has 14 residues.

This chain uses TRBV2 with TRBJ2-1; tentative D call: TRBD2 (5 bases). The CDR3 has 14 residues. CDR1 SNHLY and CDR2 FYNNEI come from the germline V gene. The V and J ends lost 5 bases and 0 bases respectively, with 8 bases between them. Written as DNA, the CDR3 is TGTGCCAGCAGTAAGGACTTCTCCTACAATGAGCAGTTCTTC. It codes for CASSKDFSYNEQFF.

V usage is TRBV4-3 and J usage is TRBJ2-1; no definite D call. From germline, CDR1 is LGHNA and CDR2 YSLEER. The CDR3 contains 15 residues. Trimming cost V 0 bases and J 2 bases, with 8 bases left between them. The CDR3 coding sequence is TGCGCCAGCAGCCAAGATTGGGGTCCCTACAATGAGCAGTTCTTC. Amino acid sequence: CASSQDWGPYNEQFF.

The CDR3 coding sequence is TGTGCCAGTAGTATAGAATGGGCGGGAGCAAGTTCCGAGACCCAGTACTTC. As protein: CASSIEWAGASSETQYF. The chain has TRBV19 and TRBJ2-5; 7 bases match TRBD2. The J segment lost 5 bases and the V segment lost 0 bases, leaving 12 bases of the junction unmatched. Looked up from germline, CDR1 is LNHDA and CDR2 is SQIVND (reference sequence). The CDR3 covers 17 residues.

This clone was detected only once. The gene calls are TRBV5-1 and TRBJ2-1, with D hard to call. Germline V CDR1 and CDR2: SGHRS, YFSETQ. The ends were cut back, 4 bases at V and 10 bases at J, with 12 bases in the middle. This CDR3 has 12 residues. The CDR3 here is CASSPTYAEQFF. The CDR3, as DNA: TGCGCCAGCAGCCCCACCTATGCCGAGCAGTTCTTC.